These T cell receptor beta chains were read from a single sample in a study of graft-versus-host responses after intestinal transplantation. Profiled with immunoSEQ multiplex PCR; TCRdb holds only in-frame clones, not every one. Found here are more than 100,000 clones, about 93% of them singletons; the top ten hold 0.095% to 0.15%. For these receptors, no antigen is known. Sequencing used unstimulated CD4+ T cells sorted from spleen or lymph node cells, obtained before intestinal transplant. Receptor source: a human donor who received an intestinal transplant. The CDR3 runs from the conserved cysteine through the conserved F or W. The D gene is left open where the match is weak. Clone size is given for some rows only: seen once, a few or many times, or a class if the clone is expanded.

>13|TRBV5-4|.|TRBJ2-3|.
TGTGCCAGCAGCTTCTATGCCACAGATACGCAGTATTTT
CASSFYATDTQYF
>14|TRBV5-8|TRBD1|TRBJ1-2|.
TGTGCCAGCAGCTGGGACAGGGGGTTTGGTGGCTACACCTTC
CASSWDRGFGGYTF
>16|TRBV4-1|TRBD1|TRBJ1-1|.
TGCGCCAGCAGCCACGGGGGAACGACAGGGTATACTGAAGCTTTCTTT
CASSHGGTTGYTEAFF
>14|TRBV5-1|TRBD1|TRBJ1-2|.
TGCGCCAGCAGCTTGTGGACAGGGGGCCGAGGCTACACCTTC
CASSLWTGGRGYTF
>15|TRBV2|TRBD1|TRBJ2-5|.
TGTGCCAGCAGTAGAACGGGACAGCATCAAGAGACCCAGTACTTC
CASSRTGQHQETQYF
>19|TRBV18|.|TRBJ2-3|.
TGTGCCAGCTCACCATCCGCCTCGATGCCGGGTCAGAAGAGAGATACGCAGTATTTT
CASSPSASMPGQKRDTQYF
>15|TRBV18|.|TRBJ2-7|.
TGTGCCAGCTCACCGACCGAGGCCAGCTCCTACGAGCAGTACTTC
CASSPTEASSYEQYF
>17|TRBV7-9|.|TRBJ1-4|.
TGTGCCAGCAGCCCCGGATCTACAACCTCCCTTAATGAAAAACTGTTTTTT
CASSPGSTTSLNEKLFF
>14|TRBV29-1|.|TRBJ1-2|.
TGCAGCGTTGAAGTCCGGACAGCTTACTATGGCTACACCTTC
CSVEVRTAYYGYTF
>12|TRBV7-9|TRBD2|TRBJ2-3|once
TGTGCCAGCGGGACTAGCCCAGATACGCAGTATTTT
CASGTSPDTQYF
>12|TRBV10-3|TRBD1|TRBJ2-7|.
TGTGCCACCGCTGGGGACAGCTACGAGCAGTACTTC
CATAGDSYEQYF
>15|TRBV7-3|.|TRBJ1-4|few
TGTGCCAGCAGCTTAAGGCGGAGGCTTAATGAAAAACTGTTTTTT
CASSLRRRLNEKLFF
>14|TRBV5-1|TRBD1|TRBJ1-3|few
TGCGCCAGCAGCTTGGCAGGGGGCAGAGACACCATATATTTT
CASSLAGGRDTIYF
>15|TRBV18|TRBD1|TRBJ1-1|.
TGTGCCAGCTCACCTGACAGGGGGAGGAACACTGAAGCTTTCTTT
CASSPDRGRNTEAFF
>16|TRBV14|TRBD1|TRBJ2-7|.
TGTGCCAGCAGCCAAAAGTTCGAGACAGGGGGCGGCGAGCAGTACTTC
CASSQKFETGGGEQYF
>14|TRBV18|.|TRBJ1-1|.
TGTGCCAGCTCACCTGGTCAGGGTCGCACTGAAGCTTTCTTT
CASSPGQGRTEAFF
>15|TRBV30|TRBD1|TRBJ1-5|.
TGTGCCTGGAGAGCTAAGGGGGCTAGCAATCAGCCCCAGCATTTT
CAWRAKGASNQPQHF
>13|TRBV7-3|.|TRBJ2-3|.
TGTGCCAGCAGCTCCCCCGGCTCAGATACGCAGTATTTT
CASSSPGSDTQYF
>11|TRBV30|.|TRBJ1-1|.
TGTGCCTGGGACTATGGGGGTGAAGCTTTCTTT
CAWDYGGEAFF
>15|TRBV11-2|TRBD2|TRBJ2-1|.
TGTGCCAGCAGCACACGGACTAGCGGGAACAATGAGCAGTTCTTC
CASSTRTSGNNEQFF
>13|TRBV29-1|TRBD1|TRBJ1-1|.
TGCAGCGTTGAGGGACAGTGGGGCACTGAAGCTTTCTTT
CSVEGQWGTEAFF
>13|TRBV5-1|.|TRBJ2-7|.
TGCGCCAGCAGCTTGGACAGGGCCGGCGAGCAGTACTTC
CASSLDRAGEQYF
>16|TRBV13|TRBD1|TRBJ2-7|.
TGTGCCAGCAGCCGAGGACAGGGGCCCCTCTACTCCGAGCAGTACTTC
CASSRGQGPLYSEQYF
>16|TRBV19|TRBD1|TRBJ1-5|.
TGTGCCAGTGGGACAGGGGGGAAGTTGGGCAATCAGCCCCAGCATTTT
CASGTGGKLGNQPQHF
>16|TRBV28|.|TRBJ1-5|.
TGTGCCAGCTGTTCCGGGGGATACAGGGCCAAGCAGCCCCAGCATTTT
CASCSGGYRAKQPQHF
>16|TRBV6-6|TRBD2|TRBJ2-7|.
TGTGCCAGCAGCCCCCCCTCCGCGGCCGGGAGGTACGAGCAGTACTTC
CASSPPSAAGRYEQYF
>15|TRBV5-1|TRBD1|TRBJ2-3|.
TGCGCCAGCAGCACCGCGACAGGGAGCACAGATACGCAGTATTTT
CASSTATGSTDTQYF
>12|TRBV12-5|.|TRBJ1-1|.
TGTGCTAGTGCCCTATCCGACACTGAAGCTTTCTTT
CASALSDTEAFF
>17|TRBV7-9|TRBD2|TRBJ2-2|.
TGTGCCAGCAGCGACCGACTAGCGGGAGTGGACACCGGGGAGCTGTTTTTT
CASSDRLAGVDTGELFF
>13|TRBV10-2|.|TRBJ2-3|.
TGCGCCAGCAGTGAGGGTCAGGGAGTTACGCAGTATTTT
CASSEGQGVTQYF
>14|TRBV19|.|TRBJ1-4|.
TGTGCCAGTAAGGAGACCCCAACTAATGAAAAACTGTTTTTT
CASKETPTNEKLFF
>14|TRBV27|.|TRBJ2-7|.
TGTGCCAGCAGAGGGCGGGACCACTCCTACGAGCAGTACTTC
CASRGRDHSYEQYF
>18|TRBV2|.|TRBJ2-7|.
TGTGCCAGCAGCCGAACCAGACAGTTAACATACGAACCCTACGAGCAGTACTTC
CASSRTRQLTYEPYEQYF
>14|TRBV6-5|TRBD2|TRBJ2-1|.
TGTGCCAGCAGCCCGGGACTAGCGGGAGCTAAGCAGTTCTTC
CASSPGLAGAKQFF
>18|TRBV2|TRBD2|TRBJ2-5|.
TGTGCCAGCAGTGAAGTGGGGGGGGTGTACCAAAGGCGGGAGACCCAGTACTTC
CASSEVGGVYQRRETQYF
>16|TRBV9|.|TRBJ2-1|.
TGTGCCAGCAGCGTAGGCGGAAGTGGGGCTTACAATGAGCAGTTCTTC
CASSVGGSGAYNEQFF
>15|TRBV5-1|.|TRBJ2-7|.
TGCGCCAGCAGCTCTCTCGGGGGTAGCTCCTACGAGCAGTACTTC
CASSSLGGSSYEQYF
>16|TRBV9|TRBD2|TRBJ2-2|.
TGTGCCAGCAGCCTTAGCGGGAGGGCCCCCACCGGGGAGCTGTTTTTT
CASSLSGRAPTGELFF
>14|TRBV6-1|.|TRBJ2-1|.
TGTGCCAGCACCTCCCGGGGCACCTCCAATGAGCAGTTCTTC
CASTSRGTSNEQFF
>15|TRBV9|TRBD2|TRBJ2-1|.
TGTGCCAGCAGTCCCACTAGCGGGAGTTACAATGAGCAGTTCTTC
CASSPTSGSYNEQFF
>12|TRBV19|.|TRBJ2-5|.
TGTGCCAGTAGTATTGAGGGGGAGACCCAGTACTTC
CASSIEGETQYF
>18|TRBV4-2|TRBD2|TRBJ2-1|.
TGTGCCAGCAGCCGCCCCCATGGGCTAGCGGGAGGGTTCGATGAGCAGTTCTTC
CASSRPHGLAGGFDEQFF
>16|TRBV7-2|TRBD1|TRBJ1-1|.
TGTGCCAGCAGCCCGATCGGTGCAGGGGGTGCCCCTGAAGCTTTCTTT
CASSPIGAGGAPEAFF
>14|TRBV6-1|TRBD1|TRBJ1-4|.
TGTGCCAGCAGGGGACAGGGATTGATTGAAAAACTGTTTTTT
CASRGQGLIEKLFF
>13|TRBV27|TRBD1|TRBJ1-2|.
TGTGCCAGCAGTTCAGGGGGTAACTATGGCTACACCTTC
CASSSGGNYGYTF
>13|TRBV28|.|TRBJ2-2|.
TGTGCCAGCACCAGTCGGTGGAACGGGGAGCTGTTTTTT
CASTSRWNGELFF
>15|TRBV30|.|TRBJ2-7|.
TGTGCCTGGAGTGTACACACACAGATCTCCTACGAGCAGTACTTC
CAWSVHTQISYEQYF
>14|TRBV5-1|.|TRBJ2-5|.
TGCGCCAGCAGCTTGGGACAACCCCAAGAGACCCAGTACTTC
CASSLGQPQETQYF
>18|TRBV18|TRBD2|TRBJ2-1|.
TGTGCCAGCTCACCGAAAACACTAGCGGGAGCATCCTACAATGAGCAGTTCTTC
CASSPKTLAGASYNEQFF
>13|TRBV19|.|TRBJ1-2|.
TGTGCCAGTAGGTCGGGGGTCTACTATGGCTACACCTTC
CASRSGVYYGYTF
>15|TRBV5-1|TRBD1|TRBJ1-3|.
TGCGCCACCCGGACAGGCCTAAGCTCTGGAAACACCATATATTTT
CATRTGLSSGNTIYF
>15|TRBV27|TRBD2|TRBJ2-7|.
TGTGCCAGCAGCTTACTAGCGGGAGTCTCCGGCGAGCAGTACTTC
CASSLLAGVSGEQYF
>16|TRBV7-8|.|TRBJ2-5|.
TGTGCCAGCAGCTTAGCGTTGACAGCCTTGTGGGAGACCCAGTACTTC
CASSLALTALWETQYF